The rows below give T cell receptor beta chains drawn from one sample of a study of OX40 agonist ivuxolimab in advanced cancers. Assay: immunoSEQ multiplex PCR; the TCRdb copy retains only in-frame clones and omits some. The table has about 83,000 clones, more than 80% seen once; the top ten hold about 7.6%. The specimen comprised CD4+ or CD8+ T cells sorted from blood, sampled in a trial of the OX40 agonist ivuxolimab. The receptors originated from an adult with an advanced solid tumor such as melanoma, head and neck, liver or kidney cancer. Each CDR3 is given with its conserved first and last residue. D genes are given only for firm matches. Clone size is stated in some rows and not others, as once, few, many or a class when expanded.

j_call,d_call,clone_size,v_call,cdr3_aa,cdr3_nt
TRBJ1-1,.,.,TRBV30,CAWSVGANAFF,TGTGCCTGGAGTGTGGGGGCGAATGCTTTCTTT
TRBJ2-3,.,.,TRBV28,CASSLISEDTQYF,TGTGCCAGCAGTTTAATCTCCGAAGATACGCAGTATTTT
TRBJ1-1,.,.,TRBV13,CASSSGSTEAFF,TGTGCCAGCAGCTCGGGGAGCACTGAAGCTTTCTTT
TRBJ1-1,TRBD1,.,TRBV4-3,CASSPQGAPVEAFF,TGCGCCAGCAGCCCCCAGGGGGCGCCGGTAGAAGCTTTCTTT
TRBJ1-5,.,.,TRBV19,CASSPTVVQPQHF,TGTGCCAGTAGCCCAACCGTGGTTCAGCCCCAGCATTTT
TRBJ2-5,.,once,TRBV2,CASSEEVAGQLETQYF,TGTGCCAGCAGTGAAGAGGTAGCGGGACAGTTAGAGACCCAGTACTTC
TRBJ2-3,.,.,TRBV19,CASSIGPSTDTQYF,TGTGCCAGTAGTATTGGCCCTAGCACAGATACGCAGTATTTT
TRBJ2-3,.,.,TRBV9,CASSVETSTDTQYF,TGTGCCAGCAGCGTCGAGACTAGCACAGATACGCAGTATTTT
TRBJ1-2,.,.,TRBV6-1,CASRGAGLAYGYTF,TGTGCCAGCAGGGGGGCAGGCCTCGCCTATGGCTACACCTTC
TRBJ1-2,.,.,TRBV6-6,CASSYSSRLANYGYTF,TGTGCCAGCAGTTACTCGAGTCGGTTAGCTAACTATGGCTACACCTTC
TRBJ2-1,TRBD2,.,TRBV5-1,CASSVTPVVRREFGNEQFF,TGCGCCAGCAGCGTGACACCAGTTGTTAGGCGGGAGTTTGGCAATGAGCAGTTCTTC
TRBJ2-3,.,.,TRBV6-6,CASSYVRGPDTQYF,TGTGCCAGCAGTTACGTCCGGGGCCCAGATACGCAGTATTTT
TRBJ2-7,.,.,TRBV4-3,CASSQDLGEGEYEQYF,TGCGCCAGCAGCCAAGATTTGGGAGAAGGGGAGTACGAGCAGTACTTC
TRBJ2-1,.,.,TRBV7-9,CASSLGLGSYNEQFF,TGTGCCAGCAGCTTAGGTCTTGGGTCCTACAATGAGCAGTTCTTC
TRBJ1-5,TRBD1,.,TRBV30,CAWSDDRVYEPQHF,TGTGCCTGGAGTGATGACAGGGTTTATGAGCCCCAGCATTTT
TRBJ2-2,TRBD1,.,TRBV29-1,CSGLGETGSSGELFF,TGCAGCGGATTGGGGGAGACAGGGTCAAGCGGGGAGCTGTTTTTT
TRBJ2-1,.,.,TRBV29-1,CSVEGGVLPYNEQFF,TGCAGCGTTGAAGGAGGGGTCCTACCCTACAATGAGCAGTTCTTC
TRBJ1-5,.,.,TRBV6-5,CASREPYSNQPQHF,TGTGCCAGCAGGGAACCTTATAGCAATCAGCCCCAGCATTTT
TRBJ1-5,.,.,TRBV27,CASSQQGWQPQHF,TGTGCCAGCAGTCAACAGGGTTGGCAGCCCCAGCATTTT
TRBJ2-1,TRBD2,.,TRBV15,CATSRDSRLAGANEQFF,TGTGCCACCAGCAGAGATAGTAGACTAGCGGGAGCCAATGAGCAGTTCTTC
TRBJ1-5,TRBD1,.,TRBV9,CASGPGTGFNQPQHF,TGTGCCAGCGGTCCCGGGACAGGGTTCAATCAGCCCCAGCATTTT
TRBJ2-1,.,.,TRBV9,CASSPPQNEQFF,TGTGCCAGCAGCCCCCCCCAGAATGAGCAGTTCTTC
TRBJ2-1,.,.,TRBV7-3,CASSAEGSGYEQFF,TGTGCCAGCAGCGCCGAAGGATCAGGGTATGAGCAGTTCTTC
TRBJ1-5,.,.,TRBV28,CASSLGRWAQPQHF,TGTGCCAGCAGTTTAGGCAGGTGGGCTCAGCCCCAGCATTTT
TRBJ1-5,.,.,TRBV19,CASSLELSFSNQPQHF,TGTGCCAGTAGCCTCGAGCTGTCTTTTAGCAATCAGCCCCAGCATTTT
TRBJ2-1,.,.,TRBV6-6,CASSDRDTPSDEQFF,TGTGCCAGCAGTGACCGGGACACGCCTAGCGATGAGCAGTTCTTC
TRBJ2-1,.,.,TRBV11-3,CASSFWESINNEQFF,TGTGCCAGCAGCTTCTGGGAGTCTATCAACAATGAGCAGTTCTTC
TRBJ1-5,.,.,TRBV6-5,CASSWDSNQPQHF,TGTGCCAGCAGTTGGGACAGCAATCAGCCCCAGCATTTT
TRBJ1-6,.,.,TRBV4-3,CASSQEVPGIFDSPLHF,TGCGCCAGCAGCCAAGAAGTACCCGGCATTTTCGATTCACCCCTCCACTTT
TRBJ2-7,.,once,TRBV7-9,CASSLDRIDYEQYF,TGTGCCAGCAGCTTAGACAGGATAGACTACGAGCAGTACTTC
TRBJ1-1,.,.,TRBV28,CASSRDGMNTEAFF,TGTGCCAGCAGCCGCGACGGGATGAACACTGAAGCTTTCTTT
TRBJ1-1,.,once,TRBV6-6,CASSPRGVALGTEAFF,TGTGCCAGCAGTCCCCGGGGTGTCGCCCTGGGCACTGAAGCTTTCTTT
TRBJ2-3,TRBD2,.,TRBV27,CASSPSSPLAGTEGRWTDTQYF,TGTGCCAGCAGTCCGTCCTCCCCTCTAGCGGGGACAGAGGGTAGGTGGACAGATACGCAGTATTTT
TRBJ2-5,.,.,TRBV11-3,CASSRRITGRQETQYF,TGTGCCAGCAGCAGAAGGATAACAGGGAGACAAGAGACCCAGTACTTC
TRBJ1-1,TRBD1,.,TRBV7-3,CASIKGRGRGTEAFF,TGTGCCAGCATCAAAGGTAGGGGGCGCGGTACTGAAGCTTTCTTT
TRBJ1-2,TRBD1,.,TRBV30,CAWSLTGDGYTF,TGCGCCTGGAGTCTGACAGGGGACGGCTACACCTTC
TRBJ2-3,TRBD2,.,TRBV15,CATSRYRDYSTDTQYF,TGTGCCACCAGCAGATACCGGGACTACAGCACAGATACGCAGTATTTT
TRBJ1-2,.,.,TRBV11-2,CASSLVRGGYGYTF,TGTGCCAGCAGCTTAGTTAGGGGCGGCTATGGCTACACCTTC
TRBJ2-7,.,.,TRBV10-3,CAISEGTYEQYF,TGTGCCATCAGTGAGGGGACCTACGAGCAGTACTTC
TRBJ1-1,.,.,TRBV7-8,CASSDGRLTEAFF,TGTGCCAGCAGCGATGGACGGCTCACTGAAGCTTTCTTT
TRBJ2-1,.,.,TRBV15,CATSRDQEEIGNDSYNEQFF,TGTGCCACCAGCAGAGATCAGGAAGAAATCGGGAACGACTCCTACAATGAGCAGTTCTTC
TRBJ2-3,.,.,TRBV28,CASSFSAGPGAQYF,TGTGCCAGCAGTTTCTCGGCGGGGCCCGGGGCGCAGTATTTT
TRBJ2-7,.,few,TRBV18,CASSPSGHEQYF,TGTGCCAGCTCACCATCAGGACACGAGCAGTACTTC
TRBJ2-7,.,once,TRBV28,CASTDFSGEQYF,TGTGCCAGCACGGACTTCTCTGGAGAGCAGTACTTC
TRBJ2-2,.,.,TRBV9,CASTGAEGENTGELFF,TGTGCCAGCACGGGGGCCGAAGGGGAGAACACCGGGGAGCTGTTTTTT
TRBJ1-1,.,once,TRBV25-1,CASSEVGYGNTEAFF,TGTGCCAGCAGTGAAGTGGGCTACGGGAACACTGAAGCTTTCTTT
TRBJ2-1,.,.,TRBV30,CAWAGLTYNEQFF,TGTGCCTGGGCCGGACTTACCTACAATGAGCAGTTCTTC
TRBJ1-5,.,.,TRBV28,CASRTGLGQPQHF,TGTGCCAGCAGGACAGGCTTAGGCCAGCCCCAGCATTTT
TRBJ1-5,.,few,TRBV9,CASSVEDGNQPQHF,TGTGCCAGCAGCGTAGAGGATGGAAATCAGCCCCAGCATTTT